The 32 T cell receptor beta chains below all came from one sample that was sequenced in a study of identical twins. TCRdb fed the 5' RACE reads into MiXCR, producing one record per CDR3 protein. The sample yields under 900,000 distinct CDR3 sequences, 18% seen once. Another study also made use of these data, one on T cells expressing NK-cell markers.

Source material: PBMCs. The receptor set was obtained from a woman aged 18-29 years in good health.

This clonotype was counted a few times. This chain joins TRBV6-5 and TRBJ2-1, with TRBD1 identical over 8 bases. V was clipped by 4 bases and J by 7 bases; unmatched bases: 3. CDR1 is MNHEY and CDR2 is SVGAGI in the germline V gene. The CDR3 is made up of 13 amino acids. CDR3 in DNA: TGTGCCAGCAGTTCCCGGACAGGGAATGAGCAGTTCTTC. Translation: CASSSRTGNEQFF.

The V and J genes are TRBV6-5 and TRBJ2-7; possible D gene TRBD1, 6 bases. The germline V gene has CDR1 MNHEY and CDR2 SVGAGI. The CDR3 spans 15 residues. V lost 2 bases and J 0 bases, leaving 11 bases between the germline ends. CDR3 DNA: TGTGCCAGCAGTTACGGGGGCGGTCACTCCTACGAGCAGTACTTC. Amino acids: CASSYGGGHSYEQYF.

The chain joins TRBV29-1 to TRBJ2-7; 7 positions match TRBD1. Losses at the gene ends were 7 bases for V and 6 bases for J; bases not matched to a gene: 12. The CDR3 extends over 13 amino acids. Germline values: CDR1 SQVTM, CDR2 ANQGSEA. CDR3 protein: CSAQGQALREQYF. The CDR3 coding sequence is TGCAGCGCCCAAGGACAGGCCCTCCGCGAGCAGTACTTC.

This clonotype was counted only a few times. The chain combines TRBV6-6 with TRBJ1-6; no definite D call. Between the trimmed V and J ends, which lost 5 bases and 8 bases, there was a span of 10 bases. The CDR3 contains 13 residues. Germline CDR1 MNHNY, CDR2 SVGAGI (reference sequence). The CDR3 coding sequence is TGTGCCAGCAGTCCCACAGCTGATTCACCCCTCCACTTT. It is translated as CASSPTADSPLHF.

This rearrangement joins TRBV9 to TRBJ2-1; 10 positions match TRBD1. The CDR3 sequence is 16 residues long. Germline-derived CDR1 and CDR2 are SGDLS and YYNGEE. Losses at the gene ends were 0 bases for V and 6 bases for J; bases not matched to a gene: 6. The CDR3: CASSVAPRTGGNEQFF. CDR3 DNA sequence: TGTGCCAGCAGCGTAGCCCCCCGGACAGGGGGCAATGAGCAGTTCTTC.

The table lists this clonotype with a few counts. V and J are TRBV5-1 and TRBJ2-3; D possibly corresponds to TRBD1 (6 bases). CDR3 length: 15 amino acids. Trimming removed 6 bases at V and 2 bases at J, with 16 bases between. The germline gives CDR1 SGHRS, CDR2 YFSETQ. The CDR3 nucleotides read TGCGCCAGCACGGACAGTCCCCCTTCCACAGATACGCAGTATTTT. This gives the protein CASTDSPPSTDTQYF.

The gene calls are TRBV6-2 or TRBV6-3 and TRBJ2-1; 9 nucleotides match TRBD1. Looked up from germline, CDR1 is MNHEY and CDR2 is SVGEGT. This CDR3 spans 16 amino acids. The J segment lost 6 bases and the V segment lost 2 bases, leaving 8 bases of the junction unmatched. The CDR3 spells CASSYEGTGIINEQFF. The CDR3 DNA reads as TGTGCCAGCAGTTACGAGGGGACAGGGATTATCAATGAGCAGTTCTTC.

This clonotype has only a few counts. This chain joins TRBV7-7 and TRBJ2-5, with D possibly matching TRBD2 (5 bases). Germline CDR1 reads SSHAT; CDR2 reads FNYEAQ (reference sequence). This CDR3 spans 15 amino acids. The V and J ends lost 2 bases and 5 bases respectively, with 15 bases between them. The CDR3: CASSLSADSGETQYF. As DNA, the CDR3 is TGTGCCAGCAGCTTATCCGCGGACTCTGGGGAGACCCAGTACTTC.

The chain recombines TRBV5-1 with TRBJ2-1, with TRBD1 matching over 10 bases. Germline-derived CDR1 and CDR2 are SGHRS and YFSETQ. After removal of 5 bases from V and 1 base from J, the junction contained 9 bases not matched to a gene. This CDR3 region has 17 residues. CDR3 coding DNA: TGCGCCAGCAGTAGGCCGACAGGGGGCAATTCCTACAATGAGCAGTTCTTC. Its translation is CASSRPTGGNSYNEQFF.

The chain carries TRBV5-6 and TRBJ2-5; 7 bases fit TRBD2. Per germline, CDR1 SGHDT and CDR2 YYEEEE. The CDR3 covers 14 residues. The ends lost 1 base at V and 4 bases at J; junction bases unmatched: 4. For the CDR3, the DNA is TGTGCCAGCAGCTTGTGGTCGGGAGGAGAGACCCAGTACTTC. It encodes CASSLWSGGETQYF.

The CDR3 sequence: CASSPDGSHRELFF. CDR3 DNA: TGTGCCAGCAGCCCTGACGGATCCCACCGGGAGCTGTTTTTT. V and J are TRBV3-1 and TRBJ2-2, with D hard to call. The CDR3 extends over 14 amino acids. Trimming cost V 4 bases and J 9 bases, with 15 bases left between them. The germline CDR1 and CDR2 sequences are LGHDT and YNNKEL (reference sequence).

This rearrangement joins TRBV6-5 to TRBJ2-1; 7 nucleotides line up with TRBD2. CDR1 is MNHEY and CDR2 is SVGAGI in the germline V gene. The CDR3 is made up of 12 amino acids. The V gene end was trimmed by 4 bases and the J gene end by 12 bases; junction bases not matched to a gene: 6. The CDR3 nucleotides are TGTGCCAGCAGTTCGGGAGCGGGGCTGCAGTTCTTC. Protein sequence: CASSSGAGLQFF.

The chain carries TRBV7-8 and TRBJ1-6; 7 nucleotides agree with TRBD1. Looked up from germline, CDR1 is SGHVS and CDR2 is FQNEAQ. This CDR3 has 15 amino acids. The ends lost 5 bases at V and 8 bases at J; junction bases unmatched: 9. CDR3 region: CASSGMGQGDSPLHF. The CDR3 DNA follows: TGTGCCAGCAGCGGAATGGGGCAGGGGGATTCACCCCTCCACTTT. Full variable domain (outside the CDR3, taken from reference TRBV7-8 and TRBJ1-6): GAGVSQSPRYKVAKRGQDVALRCDPISGHVSLFWYQQALGQGPEFLTYFQNEAQLDKSGLPSDRFFAERPEGSVSTLKIQRTQQEDSAVYLCASSGMGQGDSPLHFGNGTRLTVT.

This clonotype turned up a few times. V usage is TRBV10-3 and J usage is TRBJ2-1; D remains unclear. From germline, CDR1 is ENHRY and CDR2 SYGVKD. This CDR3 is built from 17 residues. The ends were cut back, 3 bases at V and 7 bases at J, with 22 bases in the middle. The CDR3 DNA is TGTGCCATCAGTGAAGGTCAGGCTACCACAAACCGAAATGAGCAGTTCTTC. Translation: CAISEGQATTNRNEQFF.

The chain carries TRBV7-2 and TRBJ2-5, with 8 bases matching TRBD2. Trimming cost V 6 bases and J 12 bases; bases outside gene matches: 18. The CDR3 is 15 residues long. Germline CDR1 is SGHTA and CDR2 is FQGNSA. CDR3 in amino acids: CASSIRPLAASTKYF. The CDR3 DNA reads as TGTGCCAGCAGTATTAGACCACTAGCGGCAAGCACTAAGTACTTC.

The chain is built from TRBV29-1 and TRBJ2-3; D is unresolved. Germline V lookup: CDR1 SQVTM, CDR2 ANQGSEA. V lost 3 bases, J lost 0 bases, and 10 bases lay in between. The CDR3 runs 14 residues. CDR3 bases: TGCAGCGTTGATGGTGTAATCAGCACAGATACGCAGTATTTT. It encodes CSVDGVISTDTQYF.

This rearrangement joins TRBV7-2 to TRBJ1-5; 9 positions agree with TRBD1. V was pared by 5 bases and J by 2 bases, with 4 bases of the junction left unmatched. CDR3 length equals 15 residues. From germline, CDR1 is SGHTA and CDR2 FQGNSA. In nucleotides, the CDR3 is TGTGCCAGCAGCCGGACAGGGGAAGGCAATCAGCCCCAGCATTTT. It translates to CASSRTGEGNQPQHF. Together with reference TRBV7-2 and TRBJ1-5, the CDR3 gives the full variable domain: GAGVSQSPSNKVTEKGKDVELRCDPISGHTALYWYRQSLGQGLEFLIYFQGNSAPDKSGLPSDRFSAERTGGSVSTLTIQRTQQEDSAVYLCASSRTGEGNQPQHFGDGTRLSIL.

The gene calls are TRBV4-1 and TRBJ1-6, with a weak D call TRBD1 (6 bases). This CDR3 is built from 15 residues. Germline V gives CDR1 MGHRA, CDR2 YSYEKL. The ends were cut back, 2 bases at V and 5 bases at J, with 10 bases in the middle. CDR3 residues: CASSQQDRNNSPLHF. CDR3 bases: TGCGCCAGCAGCCAACAAGACAGGAATAATTCACCCCTCCACTTT.

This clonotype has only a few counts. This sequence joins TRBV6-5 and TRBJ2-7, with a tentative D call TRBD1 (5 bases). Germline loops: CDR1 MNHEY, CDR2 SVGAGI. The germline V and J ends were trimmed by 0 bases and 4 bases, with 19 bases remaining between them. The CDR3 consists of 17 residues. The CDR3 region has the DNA TGTGCCAGCAGTTACTCGGGGCAAAGGGGCCCCCCTTACGAGCAGTACTTC. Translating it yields CASSYSGQRGPPYEQYF.

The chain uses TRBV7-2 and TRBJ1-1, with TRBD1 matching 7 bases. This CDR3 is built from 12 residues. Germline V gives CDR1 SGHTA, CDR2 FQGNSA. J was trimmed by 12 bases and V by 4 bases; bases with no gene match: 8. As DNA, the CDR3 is TGTGCCAGCAGCTCCCCGCCAGGGGGGACTTTCTTT. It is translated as CASSSPPGGTFF.

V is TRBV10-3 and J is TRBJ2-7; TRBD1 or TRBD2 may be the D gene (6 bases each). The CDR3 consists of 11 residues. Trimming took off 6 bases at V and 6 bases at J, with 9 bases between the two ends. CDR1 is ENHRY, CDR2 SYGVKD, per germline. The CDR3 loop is CAISRGGEQYF. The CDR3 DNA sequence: TGTGCCATCAGCAGGGGAGGCGAGCAGTACTTC.

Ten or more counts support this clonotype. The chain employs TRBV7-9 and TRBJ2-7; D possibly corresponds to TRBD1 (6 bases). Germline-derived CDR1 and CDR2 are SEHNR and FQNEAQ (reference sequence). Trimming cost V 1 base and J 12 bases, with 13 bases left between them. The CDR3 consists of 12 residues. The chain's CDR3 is CASSLEQGPLYF. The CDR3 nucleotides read TGTGCCAGCAGCTTAGAGCAGGGGCCGCTGTACTTC.

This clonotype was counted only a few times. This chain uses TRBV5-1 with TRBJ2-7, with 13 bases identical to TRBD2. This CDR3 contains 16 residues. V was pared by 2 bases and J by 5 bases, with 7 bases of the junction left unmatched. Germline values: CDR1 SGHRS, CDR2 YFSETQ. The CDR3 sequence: CASSFRTSGSIDEQYF. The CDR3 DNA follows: TGCGCCAGCAGCTTCCGGACTAGCGGGAGTATAGACGAGCAGTACTTC.

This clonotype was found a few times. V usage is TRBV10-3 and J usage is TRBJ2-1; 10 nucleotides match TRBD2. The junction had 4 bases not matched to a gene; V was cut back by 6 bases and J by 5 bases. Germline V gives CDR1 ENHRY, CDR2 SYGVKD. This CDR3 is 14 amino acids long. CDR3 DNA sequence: TGTGCCATCAGGACACTAGCGGGGAACAATGAGCAGTTCTTC. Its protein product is CAIRTLAGNNEQFF.

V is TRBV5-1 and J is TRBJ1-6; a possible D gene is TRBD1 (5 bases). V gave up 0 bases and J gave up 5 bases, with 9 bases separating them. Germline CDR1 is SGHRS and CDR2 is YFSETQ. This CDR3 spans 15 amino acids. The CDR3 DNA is TGCGCCAGCAGCTTGGGGGCAGGGAATAATTCACCCCTCCACTTT. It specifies CASSLGAGNNSPLHF. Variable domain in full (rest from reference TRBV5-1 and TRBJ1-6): KAGVTQTPRYLIKTRGQQVTLSCSPISGHRSVSWYQQTPGQGLQFLFEYFSETQRNKGNFPGRFSGRQFSNSRSEMNVSTLELGDSALYLCASSLGAGNNSPLHFGNGTRLTVT.

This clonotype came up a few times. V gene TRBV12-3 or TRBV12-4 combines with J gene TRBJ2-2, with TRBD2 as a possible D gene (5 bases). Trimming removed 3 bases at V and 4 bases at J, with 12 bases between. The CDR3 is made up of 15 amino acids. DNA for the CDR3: TGTGCCAGCAGTTTCCCCGGGATGGGCACCGGGGAGCTGTTTTTT. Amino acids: CASSFPGMGTGELFF.

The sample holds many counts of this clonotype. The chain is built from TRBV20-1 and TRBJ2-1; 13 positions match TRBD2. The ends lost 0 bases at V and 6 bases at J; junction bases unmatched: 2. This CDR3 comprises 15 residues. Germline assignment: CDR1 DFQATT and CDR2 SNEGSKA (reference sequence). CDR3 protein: CSARDWTSGSNEQFF. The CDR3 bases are TGCAGTGCTAGAGATTGGACTAGCGGGAGCAATGAGCAGTTCTTC.

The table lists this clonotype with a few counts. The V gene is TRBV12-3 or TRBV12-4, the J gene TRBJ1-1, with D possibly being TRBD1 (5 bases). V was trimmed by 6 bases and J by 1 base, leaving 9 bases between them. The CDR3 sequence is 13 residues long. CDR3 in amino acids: CASREQANTEAFF. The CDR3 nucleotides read TGTGCCAGCAGGGAACAGGCGAACACTGAAGCTTTCTTT.

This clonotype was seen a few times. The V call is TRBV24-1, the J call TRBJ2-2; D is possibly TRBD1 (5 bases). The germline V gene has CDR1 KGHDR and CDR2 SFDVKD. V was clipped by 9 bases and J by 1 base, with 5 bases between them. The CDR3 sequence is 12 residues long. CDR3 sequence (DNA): TGTGCCACCCAGGGGAACACCGGGGAGCTGTTTTTT. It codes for CATQGNTGELFF.

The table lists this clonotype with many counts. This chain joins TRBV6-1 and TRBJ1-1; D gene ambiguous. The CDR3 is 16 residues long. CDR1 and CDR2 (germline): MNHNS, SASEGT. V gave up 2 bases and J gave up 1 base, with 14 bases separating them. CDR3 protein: CASSELRQRSNTEAFF. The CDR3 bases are TGTGCCAGCAGTGAATTGAGGCAAAGATCGAACACTGAAGCTTTCTTT.

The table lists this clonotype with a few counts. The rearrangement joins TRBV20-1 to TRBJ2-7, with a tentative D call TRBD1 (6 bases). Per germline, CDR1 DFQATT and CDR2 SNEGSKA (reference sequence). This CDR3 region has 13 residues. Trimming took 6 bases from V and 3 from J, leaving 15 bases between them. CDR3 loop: CSAQPGQHYEQYF. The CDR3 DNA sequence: TGCAGTGCGCAACCGGGACAACACTACGAGCAGTACTTC.

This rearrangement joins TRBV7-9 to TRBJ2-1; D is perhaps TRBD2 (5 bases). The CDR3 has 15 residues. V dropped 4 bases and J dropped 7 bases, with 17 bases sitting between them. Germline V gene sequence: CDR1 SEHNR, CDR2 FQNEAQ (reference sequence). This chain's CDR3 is CASSSKPGMGNEQFF. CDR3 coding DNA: TGTGCCAGCAGCTCTAAACCCGGGATGGGGAATGAGCAGTTCTTC. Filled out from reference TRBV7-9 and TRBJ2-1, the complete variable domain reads DTGVSQNPRHKITKRGQNVTFRCDPISEHNRLYWYRQTLGQGPEFLTYFQNEAQLEKSRLLSDRFSAERPKGSFSTLEIQRTEQGDSAMYLCASSSKPGMGNEQFFGPGTRLTVL.